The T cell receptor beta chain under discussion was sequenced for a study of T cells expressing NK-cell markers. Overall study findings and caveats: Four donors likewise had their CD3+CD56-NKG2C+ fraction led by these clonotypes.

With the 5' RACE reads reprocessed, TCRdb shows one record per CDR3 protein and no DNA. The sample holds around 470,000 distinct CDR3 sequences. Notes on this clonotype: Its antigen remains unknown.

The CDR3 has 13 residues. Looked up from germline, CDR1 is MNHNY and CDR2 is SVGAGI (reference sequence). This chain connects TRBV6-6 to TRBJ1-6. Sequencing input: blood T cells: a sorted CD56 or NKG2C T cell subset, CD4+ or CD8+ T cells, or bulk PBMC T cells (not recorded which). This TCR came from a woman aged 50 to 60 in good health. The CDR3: CASSLQENSPLHF.